This T cell receptor beta chain was documented in a study of cytomegalovirus exposure and HLA in healthy donors. The study's findings and limits: Reportedly, diagnosis of cytomegalovirus status by the classifier showed high specificity and sensitivity.

V gave up 3 bases and J gave up 6 bases, with 16 bases separating them. Germline lookup yields CDR1 SGHRS and CDR2 YFSETQ. CDR3 length: 14 residues. The assay was immunoSEQ multiplex PCR, and TCRdb's table has in-frame clones only and misses some. The repertoire consists of more than 150,000 clones, with 84% occurring once and the leading ten covering roughly 7%. About this clone itself: No antigen is known for it.

The sequenced sample consisted of PBMCs. The V gene is TRBV5-1, the J gene TRBJ2-7; the D gene is possibly TRBD2 (6 bases). This clonotype was sampled from a man in his late teens or twenties in good health and CMV-seropositive. The CDR3 DNA reads TGCGCCAGCAGCTCCGGGACTCTCTATGGCGAGCAGTACTTC. It yields the protein CASSSGTLYGEQYF. The variable domain in full, completed from reference TRBV5-1 and TRBJ2-7, reads KAGVTQTPRYLIKTRGQQVTLSCSPISGHRSVSWYQQTPGQGLQFLFEYFSETQRNKGNFPGRFSGRQFSNSRSEMNVSTLELGDSALYLCASSSGTLYGEQYFGPGTRLTVT.